Sequencing of this T cell receptor beta chain was carried out in a study of T cell repertoires in cytomegalovirus infection. Whole-study context: Public TCR beta signatures marked donors with CMV infection and the matching HLA.

CDR3 length: 13 residues. V was clipped by 6 bases and J by 4 bases, with 15 bases between them. Germline CDR1 and CDR2: DFQATT and SNEGSKA (reference sequence). Points from the study as a whole: HLA-C-restricted CMV-specific TCR beta clonotypes prevailed in the ex vivo response. The cumulative frequency of public TCR beta families distinguished individuals who carried CMV together with the relevant HLA.

TCRdb passed the reads through MiXCR, listing each CDR3 protein once. The data show roughly 630,000 distinct CDR3 sequences, with approximately 25% seen just once and 7% to 9% held by the top ten. Notes on this clonotype: Antigen: not known.

The V call is TRBV20-1, the J call TRBJ1-1, with D possibly being TRBD1 (6 bases). The sample taken for sequencing was CD8+ T cells from PBMCs. The clonotype comes from a human donor in good health (CMV status not recorded). Some clones in this sample may be carry-over from other donors' samples. The CDR3 region has the DNA TGCAGTGCCCCAGGGGACCTCCGCACTGAAGCTTTCTTT. Its protein is CSAPGDLRTEAFF.